These T cell receptor beta chains were read from a single sample in a study of OX40 agonist ivuxolimab in advanced cancers. Using immunoSEQ multiplex PCR, the repertoire was profiled, and TCRdb retains in-frame clones only, with some absent. The data hold around 70,000 clones, with nearly 90% observed a single time. The material sequenced was CD4+ or CD8+ T cells sorted from blood, taken in a trial of the OX40 agonist ivuxolimab. These receptors came from an adult with an advanced solid tumor such as melanoma, head and neck, liver or kidney cancer. Both conserved end residues are part of each CDR3. The D gene is left open where the match is weak.

j_call,d_call,cdr3_length,v_call,cdr3_aa,cdr3_nt
TRBJ2-1,NA,14,TRBV11-2,CASSLAGVGNKQFF,TGTGCCAGCAGCTTAGCGGGAGTGGGAAATAAGCAGTTCTTC
TRBJ2-3,NA,13,TRBV19,CASSTRGTDTQYF,TGTGCCAGTAGTACCAGGGGCACAGATACGCAGTATTTT
TRBJ1-2,TRBD1,18,TRBV28,CASSRHSGTALANYGYTF,TGTGCCAGCAGTAGACACTCCGGGACAGCTCTAGCTAACTATGGCTACACCTTC
TRBJ2-7,NA,13,TRBV18,CASSPLDKLEQYF,TGTGCCAGCTCACCACTGGACAAGCTCGAGCAGTACTTC
TRBJ2-7,NA,13,TRBV6-6,CASRLLSSYEQYF,TGTGCCAGCAGACTACTGAGCTCCTACGAGCAGTACTTC
TRBJ2-2,NA,16,TRBV7-2,CASSSRRLGNTGELFF,TGTGCCAGCAGCTCCCGACGACTAGGGAACACCGGGGAGCTGTTTTTT
TRBJ1-1,TRBD1,15,TRBV27,CASSFAGTGNTEAFF,TGTGCCAGCAGTTTCGCCGGGACAGGGAATACTGAAGCTTTCTTT
TRBJ1-2,NA,16,TRBV19,CASRTGKDSDNYGYTF,TGTGCCAGTAGGACAGGAAAAGACAGTGATAACTATGGCTACACCTTC
TRBJ1-5,TRBD1,15,TRBV2,CASTDQGQGNQPQHF,TGTGCCAGCACCGACCAAGGACAGGGCAATCAGCCCCAGCATTTT
TRBJ2-3,TRBD1,15,TRBV5-1,CASSRSTGVPDTQYF,TGCGCCAGCAGCAGATCGACAGGGGTCCCAGATACGCAGTATTTT